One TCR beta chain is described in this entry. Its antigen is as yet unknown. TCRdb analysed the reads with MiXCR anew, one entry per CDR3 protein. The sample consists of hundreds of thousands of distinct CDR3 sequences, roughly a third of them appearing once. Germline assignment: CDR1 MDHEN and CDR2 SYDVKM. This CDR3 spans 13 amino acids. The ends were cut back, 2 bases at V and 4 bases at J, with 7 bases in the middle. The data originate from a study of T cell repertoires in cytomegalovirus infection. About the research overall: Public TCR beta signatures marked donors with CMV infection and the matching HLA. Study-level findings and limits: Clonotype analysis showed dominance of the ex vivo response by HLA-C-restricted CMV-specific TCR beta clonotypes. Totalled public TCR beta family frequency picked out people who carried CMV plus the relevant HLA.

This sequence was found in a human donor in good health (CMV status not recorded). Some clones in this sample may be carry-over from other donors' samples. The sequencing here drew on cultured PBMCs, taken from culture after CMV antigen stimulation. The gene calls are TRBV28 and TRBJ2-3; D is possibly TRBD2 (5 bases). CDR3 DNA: TGTGCCAGCAGTTTAATCGGGGCAGATACGCAGTATTTT. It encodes CASSLIGADTQYF. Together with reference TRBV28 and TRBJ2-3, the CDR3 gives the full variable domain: DVKVTQSSRYLVKRTGEKVFLECVQDMDHENMFWYRQDPGLGLRLIYFSYDVKMKEKGDIPEGYSVSREKKERFSLILESASTNQTSMYLCASSLIGADTQYFGPGTRLTVL.